One and the same sample provided the 27 T cell receptor beta chains below, sequenced in a study of technical replicates of blood from several donors. Profiled with immunoSEQ multiplex PCR; TCRdb holds only in-frame clones, not every one. The table shows 75,000 to 95,000 clones, with roughly 94% occurring only once. The sequencing sample was made of T cells isolated from PBMCs. The receptor source for this set is a human donor in good health.

The J gene is TRBJ2-1, the V gene TRBV9; 7 bases match TRBD1. Germline V gene sequence: CDR1 SGDLS, CDR2 YYNGEE. The ends lost 0 bases at V and 1 base at J; junction bases unmatched: 1. The CDR3 totals 15 residues. CDR3 loop: CASSVGQGSYNEQFF. The CDR3 nucleotides are TGTGCCAGCAGCGTAGGACAGGGTTCCTACAATGAGCAGTTCTTC. Supplemented by reference TRBV9 and TRBJ2-1, the full variable domain reads DSGVTQTPKHLITATGQRVTLRCSPRSGDLSVYWYQQSLDQGLQFLIQYYNGEERAKGNILERFSAQQFPDLHSELNLSSLELGDSALYFCASSVGQGSYNEQFFGPGTRLTVL.

CDR3: CASSLVGSGNTEAFF. CDR3 DNA: TGTGCCAGCAGCTTGGTGGGTAGCGGGAACACTGAAGCTTTCTTT. The chain carries TRBV5-4 and TRBJ1-1; no clear D gene. V lost 0 bases to trimming and J lost 1 base, with 10 bases between them. Germline CDR1 reads SGHNT; CDR2 reads YYREEE (reference sequence). This CDR3 comprises 15 residues.

The chain employs TRBV5-1 and TRBJ1-1; no reliable D call. This CDR3 is 14 amino acids long. Trimming stripped 3 bases from V and 4 bases from J, with 13 bases between. CDR1 and CDR2 (germline): SGHRS, YFSETQ. The CDR3: CASSSGRGGTEAFF. For the CDR3, the DNA is TGCGCCAGCAGCTCTGGACGGGGTGGCACTGAAGCTTTCTTT.

The gene calls are TRBV6-1 and TRBJ2-1, with TRBD2 matching 9 bases. CDR3 length equals 15 residues. Germline assignment: CDR1 MNHNS and CDR2 SASEGT. With 6 bases clipped from V and 5 bases from J, the junction kept 8 bases outside the gene matches. The CDR3 loop is CASSGTSFSHNEQFF. In nucleotides, the CDR3 is TGTGCCAGCAGCGGGACTAGCTTTTCCCACAATGAGCAGTTCTTC.

V usage is TRBV7-9 and J usage is TRBJ1-1; the D gene is possibly TRBD1 (5 bases). This CDR3 comprises 17 residues. V was shortened by 3 bases and J by 1 base, with 18 bases between the two germline ends. Germline V CDR1 and CDR2: SEHNR, FQNEAQ (reference sequence). The CDR3 spells CASSFFGESGENTEAFF. The CDR3 coding sequence is TGTGCCAGCAGCTTTTTTGGGGAGTCGGGGGAGAACACTGAAGCTTTCTTT.

This rearrangement joins TRBV7-9 to TRBJ2-1; maybe TRBD2 (6 bases). The CDR3 is 15 residues long. The V gene's germline CDR1 is SEHNR and CDR2 FQNEAQ (reference sequence). V was shortened by 7 bases and J by 0 bases, with 13 bases between the two germline ends. The CDR3 DNA sequence: TGTGCCAGCAATTCGCGGGGAAACTCCTACAATGAGCAGTTCTTC. Translation: CASNSRGNSYNEQFF.

The rearrangement links TRBV6-1 to TRBJ1-1; 7 nucleotides match TRBD1. Germline CDR1 reads MNHNS; CDR2 reads SASEGT. The CDR3 runs 13 residues. The trim removed 4 bases at V and 4 bases at J, leaving 3 bases unmatched. This chain's CDR3 is CASSGQGVTEAFF. Written as DNA, the CDR3 is TGTGCCAGCAGTGGACAGGGTGTCACTGAAGCTTTCTTT.

The V gene is TRBV28, the J gene TRBJ1-4, with TRBD1 matching 9 bases. The length of the CDR3 is 16 residues. Germline lookup yields CDR1 MDHEN and CDR2 SYDVKM. J was trimmed by 5 bases and V by 8 bases; bases with no gene match: 12. CDR3 region: CASEENRGRYNEKLFF. The CDR3 nucleotides are TGTGCCAGCGAAGAAAACAGGGGGCGATACAATGAAAAACTGTTTTTT.

V usage is TRBV19 and J usage is TRBJ2-1; D perhaps matches TRBD1 (5 bases). CDR1 and CDR2 from the germline V gene are LNHDA and SQIVND (reference sequence). V was trimmed by 2 bases and J by 9 bases, leaving 14 bases between them. The length of the CDR3 is 14 residues. The CDR3 reads CASSIYGTGLEQFF. DNA of the CDR3: TGTGCCAGTAGTATATATGGCACAGGTCTTGAGCAGTTCTTC.

The rearrangement uses TRBV28 and TRBJ2-7, with 7 bases fitting TRBD2. V lost 1 base to trimming and J lost 4 bases; unmatched junction nucleotides: 4. The V gene's germline CDR1 is MDHEN and CDR2 SYDVKM. There are 14 residues in the CDR3. Here the CDR3 reads CASSLFGGEYEQYF. In DNA form, the CDR3 reads TGTGCCAGCAGTTTATTTGGGGGGGAGTACGAGCAGTACTTC.

The CDR3 DNA sequence: TGCAGCGTTGAAGATTACCGGGGTGGAAAACTGTTTTTT. Translated, it gives CSVEDYRGGKLFF. This chain links TRBV29-1 with TRBJ1-4; D unresolved. Germline V gene lookup returns CDR1 SQVTM and CDR2 ANQGSEA. The CDR3 runs 13 residues. Deletions cut 0 bases from V and 10 bases from J, with 12 bases between.

The chain couples TRBV11-2 to TRBJ2-7, with 8 bases that match TRBD2. The junction had 8 bases not matched to a gene; V was cut back by 4 bases and J by 0 bases. The germline CDR1 and CDR2 sequences are SGHAT and FQNNGV. The CDR3 loop spans 16 amino acids. CDR3 nucleotides: TGTGCCAGCAGCTGGTTGGGACTAGGGGGCTCCTACGAGCAGTACTTC. Translated, it gives CASSWLGLGGSYEQYF.

This chain connects TRBV2 to TRBJ1-1, with a weak D call TRBD1 (6 bases). Germline CDR1 SNHLY, CDR2 FYNNEI. This CDR3 region has 15 residues. V lost 4 bases, J lost 3 bases, and 15 bases lay in between. The CDR3 sequence: CASSGGGGLHTEAFF. Here the CDR3 DNA reads TGTGCCAGCAGTGGTGGCGGGGGGCTGCACACTGAAGCTTTCTTT.

The rearrangement uses TRBV7-8 and TRBJ2-7, with 9 bases that match TRBD1. The CDR3 has 14 residues. Germline V CDR1 and CDR2: SGHVS, FQNEAQ. V trimming: 3 bases; J trimming: 3 bases; junction bases outside the gene matches: 3. CDR3 protein: CASSFKDRGYEQYF. The CDR3 DNA reads TGTGCCAGCAGCTTCAAGGACAGGGGCTACGAGCAGTACTTC.

This sequence joins TRBV30 and TRBJ2-7, with unresolved D. The ends were cut back, 2 bases at V and 2 bases at J, with 7 bases in the middle. The CDR3 is 12 amino acids. The germline gives CDR1 GTSNPN, CDR2 SVGIG (reference sequence). The CDR3 sequence is CAWSYGAYEQYF. In nucleotides, the CDR3 is TGTGCCTGGAGTTACGGAGCCTACGAGCAGTACTTC.

The chain is built from TRBV5-6 and TRBJ1-4; D is unclear. With 4 bases removed from V and 7 bases from J, the gap between germline ends came to 17 bases. This CDR3 region has 15 residues. Germline CDR1 is SGHDT and CDR2 is YYEEEE. This CDR3 is CASSPRAVWGEKLFF. Here the CDR3 DNA reads TGTGCCAGCAGCCCGAGGGCAGTTTGGGGTGAAAAACTGTTTTTT.

This clone has just one count. This chain links TRBV18 with TRBJ2-1; TRBD2 agrees at 9 bases. Germline trimming cut 0 bases from V and 15 bases from J; bases unmatched to any gene: 9. The CDR3 totals 14 residues. Germline loops: CDR1 KGHSH, CDR2 LQKENI. This chain's CDR3 is CASSPPELAGSLFF. CDR3 DNA: TGTGCCAGCTCACCACCGGAGCTAGCGGGGAGTCTGTTCTTC.

CDR3 coding DNA: TGCGCCAGCAGTGAGTTAGCGGGGGGGCGCGGTGAGCAGTTCTTC. It translates to CASSELAGGRGEQFF. The V and J genes are TRBV10-1 and TRBJ2-1, with 11 bases that match TRBD2. The V gene's germline CDR1 is WNHNN and CDR2 SYGVQD (reference sequence). The CDR3 is 15 residues long. V was pared by 1 base and J by 9 bases, with 5 bases of the junction left unmatched.

CDR3 amino acids: CASRASGYSYEQYF. As DNA, the CDR3 is TGTGCCAGCAGGGCTAGCGGGTACTCCTACGAGCAGTACTTC. J is TRBJ2-7 and V is TRBV2; 8 bases line up with TRBD2. Trimming at V came to 6 bases and at J to 0 bases, leaving 4 bases not matched to a gene. The CDR3 runs 14 residues. Germline lookup yields CDR1 SNHLY and CDR2 FYNNEI.

This clone was seen only once. CDR3: CASISATGSYEQYF. The DNA for the CDR3 is TGTGCCAGCATCTCCGCGACAGGATCCTACGAGCAGTACTTC. This sequence joins TRBV28 and TRBJ2-7; possible D gene TRBD1, 6 bases. V dropped 7 bases and J dropped 1 base, with 14 bases sitting between them. The CDR3 loop spans 14 amino acids. Germline values: CDR1 MDHEN, CDR2 SYDVKM.

The chain joins TRBV28 to TRBJ2-7; 7 nucleotides match TRBD2. The junction had 11 bases not matched to a gene; V was cut back by 4 bases and J by 2 bases. CDR3 length equals 16 residues. CDR1 is MDHEN and CDR2 is SYDVKM in the germline V gene. CDR3 sequence reads: CASSSLGGASTYEQYF. The CDR3 DNA reads TGTGCCAGCAGTTCCCTGGGAGGGGCAAGTACCTACGAGCAGTACTTC.

The chain has TRBV28 and TRBJ2-3; D unclear. Per the germline V gene, CDR1 is MDHEN and CDR2 is SYDVKM. The CDR3 has 13 amino acids. V was clipped by 2 bases and J by 0 bases, with 3 bases between them. As DNA, the CDR3 is TGTGCCAGCAGTTTACAGAGCACAGATACGCAGTATTTT. It encodes CASSLQSTDTQYF.

This clone was detected a few times. This CDR3 reads CASRTGGWGQPQHF. CDR3 bases: TGTGCCAGCAGGACAGGGGGCTGGGGACAGCCCCAGCATTTT. The chain employs TRBV6-5 and TRBJ1-5; 10 nucleotides agree with TRBD1. Looked up from germline, CDR1 is MNHEY and CDR2 is SVGAGI. The CDR3 loop spans 14 amino acids. J lost 7 bases, V lost 6 bases, and 6 bases had no gene match.

Only a few counts were recorded for this clone. This chain joins TRBV10-1 and TRBJ1-5, with TRBD1 as a possible D gene (5 bases). In germline, CDR1 is WNHNN, CDR2 SYGVQD (reference sequence). V lost 3 bases to trimming and J lost 2 bases, with 8 bases between them. CDR3 length: 14 amino acids. The chain's CDR3 is CASSDRVGNQPQHF. The CDR3 DNA sequence: TGCGCCAGCAGTGACAGGGTTGGCAATCAGCCCCAGCATTTT.

The V gene is TRBV2, the J gene TRBJ1-1; D is unclear. V lost 5 bases and J lost 1, with 8 bases in between. Per germline, CDR1 SNHLY and CDR2 FYNNEI. CDR3 length: 13 residues. The CDR3, as DNA: TGTGCCAGCAGTTTAAGAGCGAACACTGAAGCTTTCTTT. Its translation: CASSLRANTEAFF.

The chain links TRBV30 to TRBJ1-1, with a weak D call TRBD1 (6 bases). Germline V gene data show CDR1 as GTSNPN and CDR2 as SVGIG (reference sequence). V gave up 1 base and J gave up 0 bases, with 21 bases separating them. This CDR3 has 18 residues. The DNA for the CDR3 is TGTGCCTGGAGTGACTCCCCGGGAAGGGGGTTGATGAACACTGAAGCTTTCTTT. Translation: CAWSDSPGRGLMNTEAFF.

The chain uses TRBV4-1 and TRBJ2-7, with 7 nucleotides matching TRBD2. CDR3 length: 17 residues. Germline V gene lookup returns CDR1 MGHRA and CDR2 YSYEKL. The V and J ends lost 0 bases and 5 bases, in that order; junction bases with no gene match: 13. CDR3 loop: CASSQDMRFGLEDEQYF. CDR3 DNA: TGCGCCAGCAGCCAAGATATGAGATTCGGACTAGAAGACGAGCAGTACTTC.